This T cell receptor (beta chain) was documented in a study of cytomegalovirus exposure and HLA in healthy donors. Germline values: CDR1 SGHRS, CDR2 YFSETQ. This CDR3 spans 16 amino acids. The V end was cut by 4 bases, the J end by 0 bases, with 15 bases between. The PCR made use of 60 Vbeta and 13 Jbeta primers. TCRdb's table, derived via immunoSEQ multiplex PCR, lists solely in-frame clones and lacks some. The table shows 85,000 to 100,000 clones, with under 85% occurring only once. The genes are TRBV5-1 and TRBJ2-3, with D possibly being TRBD2 (6 bases). Sequencing was performed on PBMCs. The TCR originated in a man between 45 and 60 years old in good health and CMV-seropositive. The CDR3 DNA follows: TGCGCCAGCAGCCCTAACCCGGGAGTAAGCACAGATACGCAGTATTTT. Translation: CASSPNPGVSTDTQYF.